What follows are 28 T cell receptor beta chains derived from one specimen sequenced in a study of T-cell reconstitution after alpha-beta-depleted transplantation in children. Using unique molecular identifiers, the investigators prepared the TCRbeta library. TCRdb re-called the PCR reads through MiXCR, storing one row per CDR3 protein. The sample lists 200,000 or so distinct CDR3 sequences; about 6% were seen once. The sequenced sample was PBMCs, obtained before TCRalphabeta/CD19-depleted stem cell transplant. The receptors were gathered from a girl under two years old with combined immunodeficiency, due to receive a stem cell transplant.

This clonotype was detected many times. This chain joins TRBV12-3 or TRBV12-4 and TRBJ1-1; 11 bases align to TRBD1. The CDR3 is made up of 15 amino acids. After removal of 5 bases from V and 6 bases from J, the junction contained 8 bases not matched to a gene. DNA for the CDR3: TGTGCCAGCAGTACGTGGACAGGGGGCTCCGCTGAAGCTTTCTTT. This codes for CASSTWTGGSAEAFF.

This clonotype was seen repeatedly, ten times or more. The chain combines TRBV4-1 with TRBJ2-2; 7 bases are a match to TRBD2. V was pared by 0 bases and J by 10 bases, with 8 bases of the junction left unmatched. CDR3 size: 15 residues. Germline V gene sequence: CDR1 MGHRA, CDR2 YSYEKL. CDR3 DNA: TGCGCCAGCAGCCAAGATCTGGGAGGGGCTAAGGAGCTGTTTTTT. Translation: CASSQDLGGAKELFF.

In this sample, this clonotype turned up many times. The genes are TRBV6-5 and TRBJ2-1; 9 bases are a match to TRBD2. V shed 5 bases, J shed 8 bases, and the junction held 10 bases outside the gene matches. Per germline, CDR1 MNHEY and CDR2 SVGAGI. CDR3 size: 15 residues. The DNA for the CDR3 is TGTGCCAGCAGTCCGGGGACTAGCCTCTTGGATGAGCAGTTCTTC. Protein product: CASSPGTSLLDEQFF.

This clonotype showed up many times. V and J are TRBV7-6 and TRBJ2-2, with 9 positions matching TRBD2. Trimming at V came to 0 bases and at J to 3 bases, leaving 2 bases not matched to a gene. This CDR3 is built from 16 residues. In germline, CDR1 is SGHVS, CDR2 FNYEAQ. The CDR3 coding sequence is TGTGCCAGCAGCTTAGCTCCTAGCGGGGACACCGGGGAGCTGTTTTTT. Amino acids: CASSLAPSGDTGELFF.

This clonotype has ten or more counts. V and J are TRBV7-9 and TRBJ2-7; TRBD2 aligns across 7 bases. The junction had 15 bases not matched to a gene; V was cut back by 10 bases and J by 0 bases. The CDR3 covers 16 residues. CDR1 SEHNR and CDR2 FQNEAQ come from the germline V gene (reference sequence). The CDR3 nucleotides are TGTGCCACGGGGGGTGAGGGACGAGAGTTCTCCTACGAGCAGTACTTC. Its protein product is CATGGEGREFSYEQYF.

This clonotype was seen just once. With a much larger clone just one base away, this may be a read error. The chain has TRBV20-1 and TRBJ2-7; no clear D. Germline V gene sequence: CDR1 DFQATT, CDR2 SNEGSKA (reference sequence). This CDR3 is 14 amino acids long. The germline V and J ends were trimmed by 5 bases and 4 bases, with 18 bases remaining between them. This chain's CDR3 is CSALDRTSEYEQYF. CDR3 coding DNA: TGCAGTGCTTTGGACCGTACGTCTGAGTACGAGCAGTACTTC.

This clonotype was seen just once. The CDR3 loop is CSASMGRPGPDTQYF. The CDR3 DNA follows: TGCAGTGCTAGTATGGGGAGACCCGGACCAGATACGCAGTATTTT. This sequence joins TRBV20-1 and TRBJ2-3, with D possibly matching TRBD2 (5 bases). This CDR3 is 15 amino acids long. CDR1 is DFQATT, CDR2 SNEGSKA, per germline (reference sequence). V lost 3 bases and J lost 4, with 17 bases in between.

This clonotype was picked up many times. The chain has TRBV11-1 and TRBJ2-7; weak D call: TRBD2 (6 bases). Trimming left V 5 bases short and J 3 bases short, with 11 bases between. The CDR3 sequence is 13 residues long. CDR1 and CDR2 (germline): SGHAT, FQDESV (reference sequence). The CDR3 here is CASSQGTFYEQYF. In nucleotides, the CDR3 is TGTGCCAGCAGCCAAGGGACTTTCTACGAGCAGTACTTC.

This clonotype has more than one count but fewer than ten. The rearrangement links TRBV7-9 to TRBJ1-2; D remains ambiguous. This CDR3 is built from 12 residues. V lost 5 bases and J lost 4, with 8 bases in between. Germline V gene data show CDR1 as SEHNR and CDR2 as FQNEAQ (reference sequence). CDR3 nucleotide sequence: TGTGCCAGCAGCGCGGGTCCCTATGGCTACACCTTC. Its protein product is CASSAGPYGYTF.

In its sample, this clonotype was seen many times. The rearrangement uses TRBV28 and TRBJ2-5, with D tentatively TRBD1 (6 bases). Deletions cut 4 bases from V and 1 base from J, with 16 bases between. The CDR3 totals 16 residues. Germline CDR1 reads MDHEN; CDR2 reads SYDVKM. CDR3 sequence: CASSSPNRDIQETQYF. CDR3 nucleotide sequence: TGTGCCAGCAGTTCACCCAACCGGGACATCCAAGAGACCCAGTACTTC.

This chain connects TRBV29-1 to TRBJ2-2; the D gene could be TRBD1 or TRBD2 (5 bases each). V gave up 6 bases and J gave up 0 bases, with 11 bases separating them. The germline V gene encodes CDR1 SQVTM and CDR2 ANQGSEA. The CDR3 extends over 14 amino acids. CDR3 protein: CSVEGRANTGELFF. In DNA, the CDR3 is TGCAGCGTAGAGGGACGAGCGAACACCGGGGAGCTGTTTTTT.

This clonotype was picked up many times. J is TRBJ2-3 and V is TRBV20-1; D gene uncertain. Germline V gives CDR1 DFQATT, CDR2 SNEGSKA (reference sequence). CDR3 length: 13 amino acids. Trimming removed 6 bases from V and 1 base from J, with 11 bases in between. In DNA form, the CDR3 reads TGCAGTGCGGTCCTAGGTGGCACAGATACGCAGTATTTT. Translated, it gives CSAVLGGTDTQYF.

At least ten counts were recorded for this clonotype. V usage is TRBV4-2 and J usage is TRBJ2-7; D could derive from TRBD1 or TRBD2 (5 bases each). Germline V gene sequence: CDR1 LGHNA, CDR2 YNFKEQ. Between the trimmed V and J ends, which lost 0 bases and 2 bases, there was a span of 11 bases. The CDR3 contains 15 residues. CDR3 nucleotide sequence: TGTGCCAGCAGCCAAGAGGTTAGAGGGGCCTACGAGCAGTACTTC. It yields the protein CASSQEVRGAYEQYF.

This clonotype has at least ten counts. CDR3 in DNA: TGCAGTGCCTTCGGACTAGCGGGAGTCTACAATGAGCAGTTCTTC. Encoded protein: CSAFGLAGVYNEQFF. The chain is built from TRBV20-1 and TRBJ2-1, with TRBD2 matching over 13 bases. This CDR3 is 15 amino acids long. The ends lost 6 bases at V and 3 bases at J; junction bases unmatched: 5. The V gene's germline CDR1 is DFQATT and CDR2 SNEGSKA (reference sequence).

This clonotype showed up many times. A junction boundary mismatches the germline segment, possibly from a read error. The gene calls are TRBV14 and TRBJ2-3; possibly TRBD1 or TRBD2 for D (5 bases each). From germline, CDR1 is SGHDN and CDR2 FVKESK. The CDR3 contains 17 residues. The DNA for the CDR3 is TGTGCCAGCAGCCAATACACTGTCCGACGGGGCACCGATACGCAGTATTTT. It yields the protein CASSQYTVRRGTDTQYF.

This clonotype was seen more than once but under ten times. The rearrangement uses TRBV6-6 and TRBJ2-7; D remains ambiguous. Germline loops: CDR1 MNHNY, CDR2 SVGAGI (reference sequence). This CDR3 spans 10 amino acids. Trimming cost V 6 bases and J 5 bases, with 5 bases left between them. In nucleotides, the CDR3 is TGTGCCAGCAGCCACCACGAGCAGTACTTC. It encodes CASSHHEQYF.

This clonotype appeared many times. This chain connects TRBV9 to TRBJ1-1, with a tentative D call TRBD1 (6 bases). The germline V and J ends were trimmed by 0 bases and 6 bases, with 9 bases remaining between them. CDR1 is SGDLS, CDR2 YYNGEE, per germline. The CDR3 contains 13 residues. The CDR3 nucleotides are TGTGCCAGCAGCGTAGCGGGGGGGCCTGAAGCTTTCTTT. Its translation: CASSVAGGPEAFF.

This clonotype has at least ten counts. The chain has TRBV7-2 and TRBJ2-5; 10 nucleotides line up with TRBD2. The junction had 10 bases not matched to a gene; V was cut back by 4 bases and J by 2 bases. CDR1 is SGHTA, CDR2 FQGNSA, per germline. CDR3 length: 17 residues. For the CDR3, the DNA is TGTGCCAGCAGCTCCGGACTAGCGGTTGTAAGGCAAGAGACCCAGTACTTC. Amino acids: CASSSGLAVVRQETQYF.

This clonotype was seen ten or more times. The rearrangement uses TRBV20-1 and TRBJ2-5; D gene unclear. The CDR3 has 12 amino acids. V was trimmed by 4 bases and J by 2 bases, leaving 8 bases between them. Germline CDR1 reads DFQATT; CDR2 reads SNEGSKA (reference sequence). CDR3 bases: TGCAGTGCTAACCTACAGCAAGAGACCCAGTACTTC. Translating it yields CSANLQQETQYF.

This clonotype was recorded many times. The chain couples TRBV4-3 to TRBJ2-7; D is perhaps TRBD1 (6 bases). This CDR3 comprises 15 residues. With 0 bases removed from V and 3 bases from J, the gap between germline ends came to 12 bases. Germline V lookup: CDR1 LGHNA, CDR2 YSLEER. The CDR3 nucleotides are TGCGCCAGCAGCCAAGAGGATGGGGGCTTCTACGAGCAGTACTTC. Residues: CASSQEDGGFYEQYF.

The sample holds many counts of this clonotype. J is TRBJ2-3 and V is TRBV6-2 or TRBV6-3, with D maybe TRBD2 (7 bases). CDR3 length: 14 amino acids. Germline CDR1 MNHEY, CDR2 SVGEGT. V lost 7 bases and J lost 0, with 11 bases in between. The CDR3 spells CASNGGLSTDTQYF. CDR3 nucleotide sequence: TGTGCCAGCAACGGGGGGCTTAGCACAGATACGCAGTATTTT.

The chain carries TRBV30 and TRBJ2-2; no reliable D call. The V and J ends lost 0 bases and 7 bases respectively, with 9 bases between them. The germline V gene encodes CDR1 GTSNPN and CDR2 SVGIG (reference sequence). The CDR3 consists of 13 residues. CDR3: CAWSVLVGGELFF. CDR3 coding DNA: TGTGCCTGGAGTGTACTTGTGGGCGGGGAGCTGTTTTTT.

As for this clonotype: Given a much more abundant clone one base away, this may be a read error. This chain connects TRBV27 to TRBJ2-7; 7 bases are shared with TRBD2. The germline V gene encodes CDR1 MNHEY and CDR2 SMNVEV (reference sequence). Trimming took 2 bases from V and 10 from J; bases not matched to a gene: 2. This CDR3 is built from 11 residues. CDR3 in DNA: TGTGCCAGCAGTTTAGGGGGGGTTCAGTACTTC. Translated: CASSLGGVQYF.

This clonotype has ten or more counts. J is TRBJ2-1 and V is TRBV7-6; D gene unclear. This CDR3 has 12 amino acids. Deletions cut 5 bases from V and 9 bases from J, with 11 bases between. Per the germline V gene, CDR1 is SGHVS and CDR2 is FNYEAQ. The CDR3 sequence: CASSLREREQFF. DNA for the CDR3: TGTGCCAGCAGCCTGAGAGAGCGTGAGCAGTTCTTC. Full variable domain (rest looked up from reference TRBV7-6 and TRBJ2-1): GAGVSQSPRYKVTKRGQDVALRCDPISGHVSLYWYRQALGQGPEFLTYFNYEAQQDKSGLPNDRFSAERPEGSISTLTIQRTEQRDSAMYRCASSLREREQFFGPGTRLTVL.

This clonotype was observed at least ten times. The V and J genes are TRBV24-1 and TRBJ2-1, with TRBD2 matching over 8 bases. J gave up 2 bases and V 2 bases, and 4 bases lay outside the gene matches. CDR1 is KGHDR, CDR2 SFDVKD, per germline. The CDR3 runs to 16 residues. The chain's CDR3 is CATSDSKRGPYNEQFF. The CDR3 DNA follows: TGTGCCACCAGTGATTCCAAGCGGGGGCCCTACAATGAGCAGTTCTTC.

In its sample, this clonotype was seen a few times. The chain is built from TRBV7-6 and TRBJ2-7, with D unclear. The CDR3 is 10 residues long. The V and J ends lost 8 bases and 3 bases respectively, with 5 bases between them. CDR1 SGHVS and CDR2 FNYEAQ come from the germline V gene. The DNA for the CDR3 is TGTGCCAGCGAAGACTACGAGCAGTACTTC. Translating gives CASEDYEQYF.

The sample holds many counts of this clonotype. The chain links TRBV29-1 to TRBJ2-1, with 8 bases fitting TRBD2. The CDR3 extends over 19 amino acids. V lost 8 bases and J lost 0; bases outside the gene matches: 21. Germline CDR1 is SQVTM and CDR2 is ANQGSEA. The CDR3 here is CSHNKAGGDQIGSYNEQFF. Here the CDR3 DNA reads TGCAGCCATAATAAGGCGGGGGGAGACCAGATCGGCTCCTACAATGAGCAGTTCTTC.

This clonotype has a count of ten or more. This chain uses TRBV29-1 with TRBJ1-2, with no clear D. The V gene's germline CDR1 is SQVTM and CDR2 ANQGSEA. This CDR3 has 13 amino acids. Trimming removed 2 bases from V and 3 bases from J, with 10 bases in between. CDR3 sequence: CSVETNVDYGYTF. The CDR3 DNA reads TGCAGCGTTGAAACTAACGTCGACTATGGCTACACCTTC.